These T cell receptor beta chains were read from a single sample in a study of tumor-infiltrating lymphocytes in primary liver carcinoma. MiXCR, run by TCRdb on the multiplex PCR reads, gives a single entry per CDR3 protein. The sample contains more than 150,000 distinct CDR3 sequences, 50% to 75% of which appear only once. Sequencing was carried out using peripheral blood. These receptors came from a middle-aged man with primary liver carcinoma and hepatitis B virus infection. Each CDR3 is given without its conserved first and last residue. Fields, in order: V gene, J gene, clone size, CDR3 protein. Some rows mark clone size as missing; the rest say once, few, many or name a class of expanded clone.

TRBV7-9	TRBJ2-3	few	ASSRQTDTQY
TRBV28	TRBJ2-7	.	ASRTVYEQY
TRBV28	TRBJ1-3	.	ASSGQVRSGNTIY
TRBV6-1	TRBJ1-4	few	ASSEAGPNEKLF
TRBV10-3	TRBJ1-1	.	AISESPDTEAF
TRBV13	TRBJ2-7	few	ASSLRLAGGPYEQY
TRBV6-2/TRBV6-3	TRBJ1-5	.	ARTRDRDQPQH
TRBV6-5	TRBJ2-7	few	ASISPGSAYEQY
TRBV5-6	TRBJ2-7	.	ASSLDSRGYEQY
TRBV29-1	TRBJ2-1	.	SAAGLAGPSYNEQF
TRBV6-6	TRBJ1-1	few	ASSSETVAANTEAF
TRBV10-3	TRBJ2-1	.	AGGRTADNEQF
TRBV6-1	TRBJ2-7	.	ASSDSEGPYYEQY
TRBV6-5	TRBJ1-4	few	ASSPPPGDGDEKLF
TRBV29-1	TRBJ2-5	few	SVTPGLRDGTQY
TRBV11-2	TRBJ2-4	many	ASGGSPSGTDQY
TRBV29-1	TRBJ2-3	many	SVEGVSGIGDTQY
TRBV12-3/TRBV12-4	TRBJ2-7	.	ASSLALGYEQY
TRBV11-2	TRBJ2-1	.	ASNLYRGVGYNEQF